This T cell receptor beta chain appears in the sequencing data of a study of blood T cell repertoires in COVID-19 (TCRdb year 2020). Regarding the study in general: Samples covering the acute and convalescent phases of COVID-19 were provided by collaborators in the United States, Italy and Spain. Where HLA class I and class II types were available, the types were taken from metadata supplied by the sample provider, not from assay-based typing. Nearly every sample came with metadata listing a de-identified subject ID, COVID-19 status, age in years and sex. The repertoires were released in a freely available public database intended as a resource for research on the immune response to SARS-CoV-2. The prospective study material was composed of cDNA or gDNA derived from T cells, B-cell-depleted T cells, or PBMCs. Samples were obtained from the ongoing ImmuneRACE study (first 160 participants) and from over 1,000 subjects provided by 6 global collaborators. The dataset comprised deeply sampled blood TCRbeta repertoires from subjects exposed to, actively infected with, or recovered from COVID-19. What the study reported, not specific to this receptor: Clinical and demographic metadata were provided uncurated, with the amount varying by source and participant.

The cysteine opens and the phenylalanine closes a CDR3 of 13 amino acids. The kept DNA is CDR3 alone, 39 bases in frame from the first base. The germline V gene yields SQVTM for CDR1 and ANQGSEA for CDR2. Trimming costs V 8 bases and J 0 bases, and their ends lie 13 bases apart. Collaborating institutions collected whole blood in K2EDTA tubes following their own protocols. Collaborator samples were shipped for TCRbeta analysis as frozen whole blood, isolated PBMCs, or DNA extracted from either sample type. TCRbeta CDR3 regions were amplified from genomic DNA using the immunoSEQ Assay, a bias-controlled multiplex PCR. From the authors' description of their analysis: Nucleated cell counts per sample were estimated from amplification of reference gene primers within the assay. To quantify the absolute abundance of each unique TCRbeta CDR3 rearrangement, sequence reads were collapsed and filtered. For each sample, productive Simpson clonality was calculated as the square root of Simpson's diversity index across productive rearrangements. Sourced from immuneACCESS, this table was stored by TCRdb with only in-frame sequences that have V and J called. A share of the clones is absent; for the studies checked, an unresolved V gene accounts for under half, and the remainder has no known explanation. That table gives V, J and clone size, and the DNA gave D and trimming. The sample data list 130,000 to 150,000 clones, and over 80% of these were observed just once. 2.5% to 3% of the sample rests with the top ten.

For this clone: Its specific antigen is unknown. No quality values exist for individual bases; no much larger clone is one base distant.

Input material: peripheral blood. The TCR comes from a woman aged 40 to 50 with active or convalescent COVID-19. The chain couples TRBV29-1 to TRBJ1-1; confidence is insufficient to name the D gene. The CDR3 is CSNYRDMNTEAFF. The DNA sequence is as follows: TGCAGCAATTACAGAGACATGAACACTGAAGCTTTCTTT.